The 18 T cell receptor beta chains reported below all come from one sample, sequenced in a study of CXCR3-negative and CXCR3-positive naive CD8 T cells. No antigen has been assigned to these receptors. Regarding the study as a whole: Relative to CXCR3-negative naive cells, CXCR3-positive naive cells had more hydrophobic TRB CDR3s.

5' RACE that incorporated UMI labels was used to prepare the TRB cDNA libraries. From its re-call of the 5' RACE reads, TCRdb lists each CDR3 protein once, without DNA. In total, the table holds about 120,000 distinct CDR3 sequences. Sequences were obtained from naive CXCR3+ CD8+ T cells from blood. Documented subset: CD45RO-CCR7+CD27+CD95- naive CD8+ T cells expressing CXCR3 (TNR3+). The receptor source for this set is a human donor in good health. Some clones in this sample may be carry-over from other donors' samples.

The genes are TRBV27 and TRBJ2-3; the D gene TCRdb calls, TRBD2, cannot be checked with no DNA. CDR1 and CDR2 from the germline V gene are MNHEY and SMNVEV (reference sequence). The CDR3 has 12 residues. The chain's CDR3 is CASSPPADTQYF.

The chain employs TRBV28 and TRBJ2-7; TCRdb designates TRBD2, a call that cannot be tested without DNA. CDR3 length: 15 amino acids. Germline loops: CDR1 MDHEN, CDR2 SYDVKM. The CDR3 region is CASSGFRELSYEQYF.

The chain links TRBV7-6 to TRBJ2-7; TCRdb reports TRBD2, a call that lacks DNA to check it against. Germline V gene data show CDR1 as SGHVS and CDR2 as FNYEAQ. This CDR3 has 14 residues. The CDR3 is CASTPGTASYEQYF.

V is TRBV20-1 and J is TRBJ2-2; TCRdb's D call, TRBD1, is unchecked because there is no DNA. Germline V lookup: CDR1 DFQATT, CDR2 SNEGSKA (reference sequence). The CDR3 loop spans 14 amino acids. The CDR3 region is CSASRTGGGGELFF.

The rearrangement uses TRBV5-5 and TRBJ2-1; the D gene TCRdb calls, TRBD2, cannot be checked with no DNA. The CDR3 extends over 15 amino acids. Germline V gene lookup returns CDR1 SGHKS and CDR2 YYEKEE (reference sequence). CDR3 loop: CASRFLAGSYNEQFF.

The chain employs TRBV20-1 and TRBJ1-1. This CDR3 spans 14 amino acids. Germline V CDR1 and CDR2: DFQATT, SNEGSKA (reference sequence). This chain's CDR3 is CSAGVAVFGAEAFF.

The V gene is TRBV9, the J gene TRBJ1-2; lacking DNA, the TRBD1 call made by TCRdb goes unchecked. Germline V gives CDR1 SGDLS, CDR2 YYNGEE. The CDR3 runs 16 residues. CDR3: CASSAGDSLINYGYTF.

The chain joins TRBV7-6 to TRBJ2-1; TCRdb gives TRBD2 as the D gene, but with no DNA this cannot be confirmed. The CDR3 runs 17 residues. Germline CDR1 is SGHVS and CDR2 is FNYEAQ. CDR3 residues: CASSLAPSGGAWNEQFF.

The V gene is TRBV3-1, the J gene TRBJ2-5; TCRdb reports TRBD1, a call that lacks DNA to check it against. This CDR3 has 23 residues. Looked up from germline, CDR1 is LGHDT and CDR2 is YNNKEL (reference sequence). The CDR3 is CASSQDEVGPDRPPPTFTETQYF.

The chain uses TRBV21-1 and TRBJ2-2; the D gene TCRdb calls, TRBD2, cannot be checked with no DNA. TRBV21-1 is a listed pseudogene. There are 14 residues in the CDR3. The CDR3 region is CASSKPARAGSCFF.

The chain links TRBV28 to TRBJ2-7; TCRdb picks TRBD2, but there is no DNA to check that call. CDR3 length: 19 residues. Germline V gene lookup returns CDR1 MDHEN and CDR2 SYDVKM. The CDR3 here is CASSLDLAGGPTGLYEQYF.

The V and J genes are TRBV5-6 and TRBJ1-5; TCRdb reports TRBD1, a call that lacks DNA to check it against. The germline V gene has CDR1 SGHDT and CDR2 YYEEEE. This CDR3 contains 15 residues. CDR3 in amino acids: CASSQGQGAIQPQHF.

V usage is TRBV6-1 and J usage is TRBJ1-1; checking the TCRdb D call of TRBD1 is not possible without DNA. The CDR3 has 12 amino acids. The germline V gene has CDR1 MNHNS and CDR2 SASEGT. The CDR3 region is CASMRGATEAFF.

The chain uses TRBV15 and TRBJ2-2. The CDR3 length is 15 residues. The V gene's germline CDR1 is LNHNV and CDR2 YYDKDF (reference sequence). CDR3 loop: CATSKPTANTGELFF.

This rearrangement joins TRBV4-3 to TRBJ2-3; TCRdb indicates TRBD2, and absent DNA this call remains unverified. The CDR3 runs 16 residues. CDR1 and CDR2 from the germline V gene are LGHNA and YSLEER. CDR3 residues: CASSQDSVGASDTQYF.

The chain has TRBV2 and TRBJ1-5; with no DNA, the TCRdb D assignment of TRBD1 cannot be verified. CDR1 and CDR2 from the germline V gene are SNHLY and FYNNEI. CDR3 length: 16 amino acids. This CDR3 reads CASSAMGHWSNQPQHF.

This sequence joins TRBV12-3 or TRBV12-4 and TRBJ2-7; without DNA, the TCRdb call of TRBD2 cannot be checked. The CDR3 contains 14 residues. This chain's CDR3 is CASSSGTSPYEQYF.

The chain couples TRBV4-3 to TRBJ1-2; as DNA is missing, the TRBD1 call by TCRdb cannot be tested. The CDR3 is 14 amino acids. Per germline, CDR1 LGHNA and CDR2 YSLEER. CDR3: CASSPRDGYYGYTF.